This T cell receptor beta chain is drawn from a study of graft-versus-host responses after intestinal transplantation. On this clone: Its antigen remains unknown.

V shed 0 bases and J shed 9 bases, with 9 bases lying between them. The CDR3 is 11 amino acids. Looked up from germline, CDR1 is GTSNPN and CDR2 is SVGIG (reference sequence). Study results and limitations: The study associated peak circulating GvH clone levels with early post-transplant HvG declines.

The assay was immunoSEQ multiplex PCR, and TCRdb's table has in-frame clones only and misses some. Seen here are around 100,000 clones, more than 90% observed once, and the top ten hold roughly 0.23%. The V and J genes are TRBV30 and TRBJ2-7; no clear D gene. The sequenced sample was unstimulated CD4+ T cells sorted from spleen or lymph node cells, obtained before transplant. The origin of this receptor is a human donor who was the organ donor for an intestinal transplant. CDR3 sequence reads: CAWSVNQLQYF. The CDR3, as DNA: TGTGCCTGGAGTGTCAACCAACTGCAGTACTTC.